This entry concerns a single T cell receptor (beta chain). Germline values: CDR1 LGHNA, CDR2 YNFKEQ. Trimming cost V 4 bases and J 7 bases, with 10 bases left between them. There are 12 residues in the CDR3. This sample is drawn from a study of blood T cell repertoires in COVID-19. This table comes from immunoSEQ multiplex PCR, and its TCRdb copy is limited to in-frame clones, with some not included. The sample consists of over 200,000 clones, 88% of them appearing once. Material for sequencing was peripheral blood. The clonotype comes from a woman between 40 and 50 years old who had recovered from COVID-19. V gene TRBV4-2 combines with J gene TRBJ2-5, with D possibly being TRBD2 (6 bases). Written as DNA, the CDR3 is TGTGCCAGCAGCCCGGGGGTTAGGACCCAGTACTTC. Translating it yields CASSPGVRTQYF.